The present T cell receptor beta chain was sequenced within a study of T-cell reconstitution after alpha-beta-depleted transplantation in children. Notes on the study in general: Several hundred expanded graft clones reportedly were the source of alpha-beta T cells about two months after transplant. Newly produced T cells mostly provided counts and TCRbeta diversity after one year, as hyperexpanded clones declined. From surviving recipient T cells and thymic progenitors came the high day-60 TCRbeta diversity observed in some patients.

V gave up 2 bases and J gave up 5 bases, with 16 bases separating them. Germline V lookup: CDR1 DFQATT, CDR2 SNEGSKA (reference sequence). This CDR3 is built from 15 residues. This clonotype was seen repeatedly, ten times or more. What it binds is not known. This sample's TCRbeta library carried unique molecular identifier barcodes. MiXCR, run by TCRdb on the PCR reads, gives a single entry per CDR3 protein. The table includes 330,000 or so distinct CDR3 sequences, 6% to 10% detected once. The sequences come from peripheral blood, collected 360 days after TCRalphabeta/CD19-depleted stem cell transplant. This receptor was obtained from a female patient younger than 10 who had a stem cell transplant for Fanconi anemia, so the T cells may come from the graft donor. The rearrangement joins TRBV20-1 to TRBJ2-1; D is uncertain. CDR3 protein: CSARSWRSPHNEQFF. The CDR3 DNA reads TGCAGTGCTAGAAGCTGGCGGAGCCCTCACAATGAGCAGTTCTTC.